This T cell receptor beta chain was identified during a study of response to subunit inactivated influenza vaccine. Broader study findings: Authors suggested that a seasonal influenza vaccination recruits few new T cells each time.

This clonotype occurred a few times. Its cognate antigen is unknown. This CDR3 is built from 12 residues. Looked up from germline, CDR1 is MDHEN and CDR2 is SYDVKM. Trimming stripped 6 bases from V and 4 bases from J, with 9 bases between. Using its own MiXCR run on the RT-PCR reads, TCRdb lists one record per CDR3 protein. Here the sample spans just over 300,000 distinct CDR3 sequences, roughly 22% being singletons. J is TRBJ1-2 and V is TRBV28; D is uncertain. The sequence derives from a man aged 50-75 years who received an inactivated influenza vaccine. The source material was PBMCs from blood, sampled 21 months after vaccination. The DNA for the CDR3 is TGTGCCAGCAGCGGCCGGACCTATGGCTACACCTTC. Amino acid sequence: CASSGRTYGYTF.